These 5 T cell receptor beta chains came from one sample sequenced in a study of regulatory T cells in long-lasting Graves disease. To make TCR beta libraries, researchers used iRepertoire HTBI primers and Arm-PCR of CDR3 regions. TCRdb called the multiplex PCR reads again in MiXCR, with one record for every CDR3 protein. The sample carries roughly 530,000 distinct CDR3 sequences, about 16% recorded once. Documented time point: newly diagnosed GD, antithyroid drugs for less than 3 months. PBMC RNA was the source of the TCR library. These sequences were also reported in another study, on T cells in Graves' hyperthyroidism and ophthalmopathy.

Material: peripheral blood mononuclear cells (PBMCs), obtained at new diagnosis, from a patient treated with antithyroid drugs. The receptor set was obtained from a woman aged 40 to 65 with Graves disease.

This clonotype was picked up a small number of times. The chain employs TRBV6-1 and TRBJ2-3; TRBD2 aligns across 9 bases. Trimming at V came to 5 bases and at J to 3 bases, leaving 9 bases not matched to a gene. Germline-derived CDR1 and CDR2 are MNHNS and SASEGT. The CDR3 loop spans 16 amino acids. This chain's CDR3 is CASSLIAGEGTDTQYF. CDR3 DNA sequence: TGTGCCAGCAGTCTGATAGCGGGGGAAGGTACAGATACGCAGTATTTT.

This clonotype was recorded a few times. This chain links TRBV7-9 with TRBJ1-1, with a tentative D call TRBD1 (5 bases). The CDR3 is made up of 16 amino acids. Germline lookup yields CDR1 SEHNR and CDR2 FQNEAQ (reference sequence). V dropped 4 bases and J dropped 4 bases, with 19 bases sitting between them. CDR3 amino acids: CASSSPGGFISTEAFF. The CDR3, as DNA: TGTGCCAGCAGCTCACCGGGGGGGTTTATTAGCACTGAAGCTTTCTTT.

This clonotype was detected ten times or more. The CDR3 bases are TGTGCCAGCAGCTTAGATAGTTCAGGGCCCCAGCATTTT. Amino acid sequence: CASSLDSSGPQHF. The V and J genes are TRBV11-3 and TRBJ1-5; D gene unclear. The CDR3 runs to 13 residues. Trimming cost V 0 bases and J 9 bases, with 9 bases left between them. CDR1 SGHNT and CDR2 YENEEA come from the germline V gene.

This rearrangement joins TRBV12-3 or TRBV12-4 to TRBJ2-1; 9 positions agree with TRBD2. This CDR3 is built from 15 residues. V gave up 6 bases and J gave up 4 bases; unmatched junction bases: 7. CDR3 coding DNA: TGTGCCAGCAGCCGTAGCGGGGGAACATACAATGAGCAGTTCTTC. Translating it yields CASSRSGGTYNEQFF.

A few counts support this clonotype. The gene calls are TRBV9 and TRBJ2-1, with 11 positions matching TRBD2. The CDR3 runs to 16 residues. V shed 3 bases, J shed 9 bases, and the junction held 11 bases outside the gene matches. Germline CDR1 reads SGDLS; CDR2 reads YYNGEE. CDR3 sequence (DNA): TGTGCCAGCAGCGACACCATAGCGGGGGGGCTACCTGAGCAGTTCTTC. Translated, it gives CASSDTIAGGLPEQFF. Together with reference TRBV9 and TRBJ2-1, the CDR3 gives the full variable domain: DSGVTQTPKHLITATGQRVTLRCSPRSGDLSVYWYQQSLDQGLQFLIQYYNGEERAKGNILERFSAQQFPDLHSELNLSSLELGDSALYFCASSDTIAGGLPEQFFGPGTRLTVL.